These 15 T cell receptor beta chains originate from one sample sequenced in a study of blood T cell repertoires in COVID-19 (dated by TCRdb to about 2020). Library preparation was by the immunoSEQ multiplex PCR assay. Drawn from immuneACCESS, this table holds only the in-frame rearrangements with V and J called that TCRdb kept. Clones are partly lost; checked studies trace under half to an unresolved V gene and leave the rest unexplained. Present in this sample are under 250,000 clones, under 85% of which were seen just once. Around 5.5% of the sample is held by the ten biggest clonotypes. Sequenced sample: peripheral blood. These receptors came from a human donor in a cohort sampled during active COVID-19.

The V and J genes are TRBV5-1 and TRBJ2-7; TRBD1 is a possible D gene (9 bases). The CDR3 sequence is 16 residues long. The germline V and J ends were trimmed by 4 bases and 4 bases, with 21 bases remaining between them. Germline CDR1 and CDR2: SGHRS and YFSETQ. CDR3 nucleotide sequence: TGCGCCAGCAGCCCGGGGGGGACAGGGATGGGGTACGAGCAGTACTTC. Its translation: CASSPGGTGMGYEQYF.

This clone was observed a handful of times. This sequence joins TRBV5-1 and TRBJ1-1; D possibly corresponds to TRBD1 (6 bases). V was cut by 3 bases and J by 5 bases, with 14 bases left in between. Germline V gene data show CDR1 as SGHRS and CDR2 as YFSETQ. The CDR3 covers 14 residues. CDR3 coding DNA: TGCGCCAGCAGCTCCCAAGCACAGGGAACTGAAGCTTTCTTT. As protein: CASSSQAQGTEAFF. Supplemented by reference TRBV5-1 and TRBJ1-1, the full variable domain reads KAGVTQTPRYLIKTRGQQVTLSCSPISGHRSVSWYQQTPGQGLQFLFEYFSETQRNKGNFPGRFSGRQFSNSRSEMNVSTLELGDSALYLCASSSQAQGTEAFFGQGTRLTVV.

This chain uses TRBV4-1 with TRBJ1-6, with 8 positions matching TRBD1. J was trimmed by 8 bases and V by 0 bases; bases with no gene match: 9. Germline V gene sequence: CDR1 MGHRA, CDR2 YSYEKL. This CDR3 has 17 amino acids. This chain's CDR3 is CASSQEGTGGLDSPLHF. As DNA, the CDR3 is TGCGCCAGCAGCCAAGAGGGAACAGGGGGGTTAGATTCACCCCTCCACTTT.

The chain joins TRBV27 to TRBJ2-5, with D tentatively TRBD2 (6 bases). CDR3 size: 15 residues. Germline lookup yields CDR1 MNHEY and CDR2 SMNVEV (reference sequence). V gave up 5 bases and J gave up 5 bases, with 18 bases separating them. The CDR3 here is CASSPPSGLGETQYF. The CDR3 nucleotides are TGTGCCAGCAGTCCGCCATCGGGACTCGGGGAGACCCAGTACTTC.

The chain couples TRBV28 to TRBJ2-7; tentative D call: TRBD1 (6 bases). The CDR3 loop spans 14 amino acids. In germline, CDR1 is MDHEN, CDR2 SYDVKM. V was pared by 4 bases and J by 6 bases, with 16 bases between. CDR3 sequence reads: CASSWQGKSAEQYF. The CDR3 DNA follows: TGTGCCAGCAGTTGGCAGGGGAAATCGGCCGAGCAGTACTTC.

This sequence joins TRBV20-1 and TRBJ2-1; 12 nucleotides line up with TRBD2. The CDR3 runs to 14 residues. V shed 6 bases, J shed 6 bases, and the junction held 6 bases outside the gene matches. Germline CDR1 is DFQATT and CDR2 is SNEGSKA (reference sequence). CDR3 nucleotides: TGCAGTGCCAGTCTAGCGGGAGGGGGCAATGAGCAGTTCTTC. Its translation: CSASLAGGGNEQFF.

This clone occurred many times. V usage is TRBV12-3 or TRBV12-4 and J usage is TRBJ1-1; possibly TRBD1 for D (5 bases). This CDR3 comprises 12 residues. The V gene lost 7 bases and the J gene lost 5 bases, with 11 bases spanning the gap. The CDR3 loop reads CASTGGGTEAFF. The CDR3 nucleotides are TGTGCCAGCACCGGGGGAGGGACTGAAGCTTTCTTT.

The chain employs TRBV19 and TRBJ2-1; D gene uncertain. Trimming took 3 bases from V and 5 from J, leaving 17 bases between them. Germline V lookup: CDR1 LNHDA, CDR2 SQIVND (reference sequence). This CDR3 has 16 residues. CDR3 DNA sequence: TGTGCCAGTAGTATTGTGAGAGGAAGTCTGAACAATGAGCAGTTCTTC. It is translated as CASSIVRGSLNNEQFF.

This clone was counted a single time. The rearrangement joins TRBV6-5 to TRBJ1-4, with D possibly TRBD1 on 6 matching bases. The ends were cut back, 5 bases at V and 4 bases at J, with 14 bases in the middle. This CDR3 is built from 15 residues. Germline-derived CDR1 and CDR2 are MNHEY and SVGAGI. This chain's CDR3 is CASSQGSSFNEKLFF. Here the CDR3 DNA reads TGTGCCAGCAGTCAGGGGTCTTCTTTTAATGAAAAACTGTTTTTT.

The chain is built from TRBV6-1 and TRBJ2-7, with 10 positions matching TRBD2. This CDR3 has 14 residues. V gave up 2 bases and J gave up 6 bases; unmatched junction bases: 4. Germline values: CDR1 MNHNS, CDR2 SASEGT. The CDR3 bases are TGTGCCAGCAGTGAACAGATAGCGGGAGGCGAGCAGTACTTC. This encodes CASSEQIAGGEQYF.

This rearrangement joins TRBV7-3 to TRBJ2-2; 8 nucleotides match TRBD2. The CDR3 covers 16 residues. Germline CDR1 and CDR2: SGHTA and FQGTGA. Trimming at V came to 4 bases and at J to 5 bases, leaving 9 bases not matched to a gene. This chain's CDR3 is CASSSTGTSRTGELFF. The CDR3 nucleotides read TGTGCCAGCAGCTCGACCGGGACTAGTAGGACCGGGGAGCTGTTTTTT.

The chain has TRBV11-2 and TRBJ2-1; 9 bases match TRBD2. Germline-derived CDR1 and CDR2 are SGHAT and FQNNGV. Germline trimming cut 5 bases from V and 10 bases from J; bases unmatched to any gene: 9. CDR3 length: 14 amino acids. The CDR3 DNA sequence: TGTGCCAGCAGCCCTGCGGGAGGGGTTGGCGAGCAGTTCTTC. Its protein is CASSPAGGVGEQFF.

V is TRBV6-5 and J is TRBJ1-2; D is perhaps TRBD1 (6 bases). CDR1 and CDR2 from the germline V gene are MNHEY and SVGAGI. The V gene lost 0 bases and the J gene lost 7 bases, with 15 bases spanning the gap. The CDR3 contains 15 residues. DNA of the CDR3: TGTGCCAGCAGTTACTCGGGTTCTGCAGGGGCTGGCTACACCTTC. Translating gives CASSYSGSAGAGYTF.

The gene calls are TRBV2 and TRBJ2-3; 12 bases are a match to TRBD2. This CDR3 contains 15 residues. The V gene end was trimmed by 3 bases and the J gene end by 8 bases; junction bases not matched to a gene: 6. CDR1 and CDR2 (germline): SNHLY, FYNNEI. The CDR3 DNA is TGTGCCAGCAGTGAGTCTAGCGGGAGGGCCGGTACGCAGTATTTT. The encoded protein is CASSESSGRAGTQYF.

The rearrangement joins TRBV19 to TRBJ1-5, with 9 bases lining up with TRBD1. Per germline, CDR1 LNHDA and CDR2 SQIVND (reference sequence). CDR3 length equals 14 residues. J was trimmed by 5 bases and V by 6 bases; bases with no gene match: 5. Here the CDR3 reads CASRDRGKHQPQHF. In DNA form, the CDR3 reads TGTGCCAGTAGAGACAGGGGGAAACATCAGCCCCAGCATTTT.